This TCR beta chain was captured in a study of T-cell memory formation after mild COVID-19 (dated by TCRdb to the early 2020s). Regarding the complete study: TCR sequence clusters from the two donors were found to be largely donor specific. Longitudinal TCRalpha and TCRbeta repertoire sequencing tracked T-cell clones expanding and contracting after mild COVID-19 in a couple of donors. Two young, previously healthy adult volunteers, one female and one male, were included in the cohort. What the work shows at the level of the full study, not this receptor alone: Contracting CD4+ clones were located mainly in the CM and EM memory subsets, whereas CD8+ clones were found to be enriched in EMRA. SARS-CoV-2 specificity was not confirmed for the second-wave clones peaking on day 37. From day 15 to 85, contracting clones showed balanced CD4/CD8 phenotypes, whereas a second wave of clones that expanded from day 15 to 37 leaned towards CD4+. Some responding clones were detected in pre-infection memory, suggesting pre-existing cross-reactive memory T cells joined the SARS-CoV-2 response. The study included only a couple of mild cases, and larger cohorts that include severe cases with pre-infection samples were judged to be necessary.

This sample was sequenced with an Illumina NovaSeq 6000. TCRalpha and TCRbeta cDNA libraries were constructed by 5'RACE with constant-segment primers, with sample barcodes and unique molecular identifiers being introduced. Trizol reagent was used to extract RNA from every sample. Library amplification was performed in two PCR steps, and a second sample barcode and Illumina TruSeq adapters were introduced in the second step. Sequencing of libraries was performed on an Illumina NovaSeq with 2 x 150 bp paired-end reads. Per the authors' processing: The reads were demultiplexed and collapsed into UMI-guided consensus sequences using migec v1.2.7. Using mixcr v2.1.11, UMI consensuses were aligned to TRA and TRB V and J templates and then assembled into clonotypes. A clonotype was counted as expanded or contracted only when both edgeR and NoisET called the clonotype significant, with the noise models trained on biological replicates. For edgeR calls, the thresholds were a false discovery rate-adjusted p below 0.01 and a log2 fold-change of 1. As an exploratory analysis of dynamics, max-normalized trajectories of the 1000 most abundant clonotypes were examined with PCA combined with hierarchical clustering. The CD4 or CD8 phenotype of responding clones was assigned using the separately sequenced CD4+ and CD8+ repertoires. TCRdb trimmed public reads at Q25 via fastp, called clones via MiXCR and kept in-frame beta chains. Here each entry gathers all rows of one CDR3 protein and keeps the most common genes and DNA. For this entry, the V and J calls and clone size follow TCRdb and not the study's own pipeline. The sample profile shows 120,000 to 150,000 distinct CDR3 sequences; about 6.1% of them were found once. The ten largest clones capture about 2% of the sample.

At least ten counts were recorded for this clonotype. No cognate antigen has been identified for it. The sample holds no much larger clone one base away, and base qualities are not on file. Ficoll-Paque density gradient centrifugation was used to isolate PBMCs. Per the germline V gene, SGHRS is the CDR1 and YFSETQ is the CDR2. From cysteine to phenylalanine, the CDR3 is 13 amino acids long. Only the CDR3 DNA is retained, 39 bases long and in frame from the first base. At the junction V is shortened by 5 bases and J by 5 bases, with 11 bases in between. Sequencing used PBMCs or a T cell subset sorted from them (not recorded which). Here the chain combines TRBV5-1 and TRBJ2-1, and possibly TRBD2, on 5 matching bases. The source of this sequence is an adult woman who had mild COVID-19 (a few samples of this study predate the infection). The sample titles of this study are shuffled in the database, so cell type and time point are left out; the donor was told from shared clones. The nucleotide sequence is TGCGCCAGCAGTCCCGGGGAAAACAATGAGCAGTTCTTC. Its amino acids are CASSPGENNEQFF.